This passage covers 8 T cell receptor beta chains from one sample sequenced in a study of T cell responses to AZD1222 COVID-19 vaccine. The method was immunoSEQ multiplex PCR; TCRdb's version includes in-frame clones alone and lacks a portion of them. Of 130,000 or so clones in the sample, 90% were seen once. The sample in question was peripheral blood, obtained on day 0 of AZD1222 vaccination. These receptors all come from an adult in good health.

CDR3 region: CASSLPVGGGGFF. The CDR3 nucleotides read TGTGCCAGCAGCTTGCCCGTAGGGGGGGGAGGGTTCTTC. The rearrangement links TRBV5-6 to TRBJ2-1, with D possibly TRBD2 on 7 matching bases. CDR3 size: 13 residues. CDR1 is SGHDT and CDR2 is YYEEEE in the germline V gene. V was pared by 1 base and J by 15 bases, with 17 bases between.

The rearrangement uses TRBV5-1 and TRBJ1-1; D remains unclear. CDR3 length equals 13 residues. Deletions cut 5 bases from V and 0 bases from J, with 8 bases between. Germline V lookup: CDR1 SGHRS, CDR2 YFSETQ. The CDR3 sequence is CASRVNVNTEAFF. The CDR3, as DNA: TGCGCCAGCAGGGTTAATGTGAACACTGAAGCTTTCTTT.

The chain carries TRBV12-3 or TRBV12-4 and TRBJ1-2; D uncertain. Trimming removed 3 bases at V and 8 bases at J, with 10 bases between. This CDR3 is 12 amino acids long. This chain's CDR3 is CASSLGFLGYTF. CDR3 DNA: TGTGCCAGCAGTTTGGGGTTCTTGGGCTACACCTTC.

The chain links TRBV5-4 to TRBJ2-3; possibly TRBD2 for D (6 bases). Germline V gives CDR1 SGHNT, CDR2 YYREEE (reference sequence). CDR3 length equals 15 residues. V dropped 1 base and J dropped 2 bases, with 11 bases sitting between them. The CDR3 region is CASSLTGGDTDTQYF. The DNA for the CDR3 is TGTGCCAGCAGCTTGACCGGGGGAGACACAGATACGCAGTATTTT.

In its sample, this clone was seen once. CDR3 protein: CASSLDPSWTSGIEETQYF. CDR3 DNA: TGTGCCAGCAGCTTAGATCCCTCCTGGACTAGCGGGATTGAAGAGACCCAGTACTTC. The V and J genes are TRBV11-3 and TRBJ2-5; TRBD2 matches 12 bases. The junction had 11 bases not matched to a gene; V was cut back by 0 bases and J by 3 bases. The CDR3 is made up of 19 amino acids. In germline, CDR1 is SGHNT, CDR2 YENEEA.

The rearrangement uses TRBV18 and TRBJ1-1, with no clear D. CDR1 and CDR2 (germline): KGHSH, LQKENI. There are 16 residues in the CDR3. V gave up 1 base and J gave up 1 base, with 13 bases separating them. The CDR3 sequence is CASSPLTGVRNTEAFF. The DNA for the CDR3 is TGTGCCAGCTCACCACTGACCGGGGTAAGGAACACTGAAGCTTTCTTT.

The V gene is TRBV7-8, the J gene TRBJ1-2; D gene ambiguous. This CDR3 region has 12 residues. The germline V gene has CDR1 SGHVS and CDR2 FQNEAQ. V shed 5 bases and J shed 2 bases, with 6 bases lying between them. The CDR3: CASSDGNYGYTF. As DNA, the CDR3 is TGTGCCAGCAGCGACGGCAACTATGGCTACACCTTC.

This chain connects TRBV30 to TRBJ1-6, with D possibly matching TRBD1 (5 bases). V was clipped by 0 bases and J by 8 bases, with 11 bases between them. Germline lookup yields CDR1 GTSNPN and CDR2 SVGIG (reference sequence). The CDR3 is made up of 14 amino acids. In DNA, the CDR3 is TGTGCCTGGAGTGTCGGCTGGGGGTATTCACCCCTCCACTTT. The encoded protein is CAWSVGWGYSPLHF.